This T cell receptor (beta chain) was captured in a study of T cell responses to AZD1222 COVID-19 vaccine (dated by TCRdb to the early 2020s). Regarding the research as a whole: Because spike-specific TCR depth and breadth did not differ between the two schedules, AZD1222 recipients who got a second dose at roughly 4 weeks were pooled with those who got a second dose at roughly 12 weeks. A total of 230 to 250 trial participants underwent TCR sequencing, of whom roughly 210 received two doses of AZD1222 and about 26 received two doses of the MenACWY control vaccine. Trial participants were enrolled by age into 18-55, 56-69 and 70-plus year subgroups, with around 140, 26 and 57 TCR-sequenced participants respectively. The research as a whole found: Conclusions about previously exposed vaccinees are limited because only 6 or 7 AZD1222 recipients were SARS-CoV-2 seropositive at baseline. After two AZD1222 doses, spike-specific TCR breadth and depth were significantly higher than at day 0 and than in MenACWY recipients. Reportedly, almost half of the unique spike-specific TCRs recognized epitopes lying outside the regions that are mutated in the B.1.351 and B.1.1.7 variants. Because no samples from the day 14 peak response were available, repertoires could be characterized only after the peak T cell response. The vaccine-associated CD4 TCRs covered the entire spike protein, and the dominant responses fell in regions 160-218 and 743-854. The 56-69-year group was small, and its depth increase did not reach significance, likely because of low power. Participants were mostly white British and included more females than males, and it was suggested by the authors that clonal diversity may have been underestimated.

This clone was counted once. Its cognate antigen has yet to be identified. Base-call qualities are not available, and no considerably larger clone is one nucleotide away. The CDR3 regions of human TCRbeta chains were analyzed by immunosequencing. The authors' pipeline ran thus. Repertoire TCRs were checked for matches against a reference library of SARS-CoV-2-specific TCRs that had been generated using the MIRA antigen-specificity platform. Breadth meant the fraction of unique TCRs that were SARS-CoV-2-associated, whereas depth meant the fraction of total T cells that were SARS-CoV-2-associated. Each spike-specific TCR was assigned to its reactive spike region and to a CD4 or CD8 class using the MIRA data. Log10-transformed breadth and depth values were compared by one-way ANOVA with Sidak's multiple comparisons tests. Entries here come from immuneACCESS through TCRdb and include only in-frame sequences with V and J called. Some clones fail to appear in such tables; in the studies checked, an unresolved V gene covers under half of the shortfall, and the cause of the remainder is unknown. V and J calls and clone size follow that table, whereas D and trimming were derived from the DNA. The sample includes about 120,000 clones, with roughly 88% observed a single time. The ten most abundant clones make up 9.4% of the sample.

The label giving this sample's time point can be read as: baseline before first vaccination. Samples from vaccinated people were obtained from the UK trials COV001 and COV002, which included a single-blind randomized controlled phase 2/3 trial of AZD1222 (ChAdOx1 nCoV-19) in healthy adults. Trial participant PBMC samples were collected at day 0 and day 28 after the second dose for TCRbeta chain sequencing. V drops 4 bases and J drops 4 bases, leaving 17 bases in between. From cysteine to phenylalanine, the CDR3 is 15 amino acids long. Only the CDR3 portion is preserved as DNA: 45 bases, with reading frame beginning at the first base. CDR1 is given as SGHNT and CDR2 as YYREEE, both from the germline V gene (reference sequence).

This chain is built from TRBV5-4 and TRBJ1-2; no confident D gene assignment can be made. The specimen was peripheral blood, collected on day 0 of AZD1222 vaccination. The clonotype comes from an adult in good health. The encoded CDR3 is CASSLDFGARYGYTF. The DNA is TGTGCCAGCAGCCTGGATTTCGGCGCCCGCTATGGCTACACCTTC.